The T cell receptor beta chain under discussion was sequenced for a study of blood T cell repertoires in COVID-19 (dated by TCRdb to 2018 to 2021). For the study in its entirety: The collaborator samples originated in the United States, Italy and Spain and spanned the acute and convalescent phases of COVID-19. A de-identified subject ID, COVID-19 status, age in years and sex were almost always included in the sample metadata. Where available, HLA class I and class II types were obtained from metadata supplied by the sample provider rather than from assay-based typing. The prospective study material was composed of cDNA or gDNA derived from T cells, B-cell-depleted T cells, or PBMCs. The samples were drawn from the first 160 participants of the ongoing ImmuneRACE study and from 1,254 subjects provided by 6 global collaborators. Deeply sampled blood TCRbeta repertoires from subjects exposed to, actively infected with, or recovered from COVID-19 were included in the dataset. The repertoires were released in a freely available public database intended as a resource for research on the immune response to SARS-CoV-2. Broader findings and caveats from the paper: The quantity of clinical and demographic metadata differed by source and by participant and was supplied without curation.

The immunoSEQ Assay, a bias-controlled multiplex PCR, was used to amplify TCRbeta CDR3 regions from genomic DNA. Per the original workflow: The number of nucleated cells in each sample was estimated from the amplification of reference gene primers within the assay. To quantify the absolute abundance of each unique TCRbeta CDR3 rearrangement, sequence reads were collapsed and filtered. For each sample, productive Simpson clonality was calculated by taking the square root of Simpson's diversity index across productive rearrangements. TCRdb's version of the immuneACCESS table is confined to in-frame rearrangements and falls short of the full clone set. An unresolved V gene accounts for under half of the shortfall where checked; the remainder is of unknown origin. V, J and clone size are those of that table, while D and trimming were read from the DNA. The sample profile shows some 250,000 clones; around 90% of them were found once. The ten biggest clones cover approximately 0.7% of the sample.

A remark on this clone: Its target antigen remains unknown. No per-base quality is available; no much larger clone lies one base away.

As encoded in the germline V gene (reference sequence), CDR1 is LNHDA while CDR2 is SQIVND. From the cysteine through the phenylalanine, the CDR3 covers 17 amino acids. The retained sequence is limited to the CDR3, 51 bases, with the frame set at the first base. Trimming removed 2 bases from V and 6 bases from J; the gene matches leave 8 bases unexplained. Collaborating institutions collected whole blood in K2EDTA tubes following their own protocols. For TCRbeta analysis, collaborators shipped samples as frozen whole blood, isolated PBMCs, or DNA extracted from either of those sample types. The sample taken for sequencing was peripheral blood. The receptor comes from a human donor in a cohort sampled during active COVID-19. The sequence joins TRBV19 to TRBJ2-7; 15 junctional bases match TRBD2. In nucleotides, the sequence is TGTGCCAGTAGTATATTATATCAGGGACTAGCGGGAGGCGAGCAGTACTTC. Its protein product is CASSILYQGLAGGEQYF.